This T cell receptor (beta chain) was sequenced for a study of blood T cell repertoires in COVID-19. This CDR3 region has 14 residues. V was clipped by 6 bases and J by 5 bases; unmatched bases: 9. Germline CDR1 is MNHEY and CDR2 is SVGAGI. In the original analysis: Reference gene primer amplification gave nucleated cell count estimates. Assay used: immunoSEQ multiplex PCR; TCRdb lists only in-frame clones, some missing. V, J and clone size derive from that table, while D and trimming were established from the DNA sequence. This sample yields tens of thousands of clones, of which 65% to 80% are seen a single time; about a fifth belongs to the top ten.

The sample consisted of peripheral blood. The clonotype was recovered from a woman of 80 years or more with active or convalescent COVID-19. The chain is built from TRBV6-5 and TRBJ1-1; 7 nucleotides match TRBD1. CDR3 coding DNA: TGTGCCAGCAGCCGCCTATCAGGGGGGACTGAAGCTTTCTTT. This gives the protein CASSRLSGGTEAFF.